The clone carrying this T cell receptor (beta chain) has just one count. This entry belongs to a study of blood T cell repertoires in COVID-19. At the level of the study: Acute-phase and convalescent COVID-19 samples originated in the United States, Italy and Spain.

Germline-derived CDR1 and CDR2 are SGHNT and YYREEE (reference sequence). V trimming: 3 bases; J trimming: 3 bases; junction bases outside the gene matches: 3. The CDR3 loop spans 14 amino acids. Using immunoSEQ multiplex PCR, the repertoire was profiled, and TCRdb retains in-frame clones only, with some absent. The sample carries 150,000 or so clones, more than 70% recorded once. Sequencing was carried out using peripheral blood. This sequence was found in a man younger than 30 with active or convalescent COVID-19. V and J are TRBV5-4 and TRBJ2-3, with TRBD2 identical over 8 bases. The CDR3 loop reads CASSSREGTDTQYF. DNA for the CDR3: TGTGCCAGCAGCTCCCGGGAGGGGACAGATACGCAGTATTTT.